A selection of T cell receptor beta chains follows, all from one sample in a study of blood T cells in healthy people across ages. TCRdb used MiXCR to reprocess the 5' RACE reads, holding one entry per CDR3 protein. The table has hundreds of thousands of distinct CDR3 sequences, 56% seen once. Specimen: blood. These receptor sequences come from a man aged 35 to 55 in good health. Both conserved end residues are part of each CDR3. Each record gives: J gene, D gene, V gene, CDR3 protein. A D gene is named only where the DNA matches it firmly.

j_call: TRBJ2-3; d_call: -; v_call: TRBV10-3; cdr3_aa: CAIDRDKSTDTQYF
j_call: TRBJ1-2; d_call: -; v_call: TRBV13; cdr3_aa: CASSFYTNYGYTF
j_call: TRBJ2-5; d_call: -; v_call: TRBV5-1; cdr3_aa: CASSLTGPGTQYF
j_call: TRBJ2-7; d_call: TRBD2; v_call: TRBV10-3; cdr3_aa: CAISESVGLGEQYF
j_call: -; d_call: -; v_call: TRBV29-1; cdr3_aa: CSVEWRGRYEQYF
j_call: TRBJ2-7; d_call: -; v_call: TRBV20-1; cdr3_aa: CSARQGPYEQYF
j_call: TRBJ1-2; d_call: -; v_call: TRBV29-1; cdr3_aa: CSSGAGDGYTF
j_call: TRBJ2-5; d_call: TRBD1; v_call: TRBV7-3; cdr3_aa: CASSQPAGGQETQYF
j_call: TRBJ2-1; d_call: TRBD2; v_call: TRBV9; cdr3_aa: CASSVGLAGVFNERFF
j_call: TRBJ2-7; d_call: TRBD1; v_call: TRBV28; cdr3_aa: CASSPDPGQGMGEQYF
j_call: TRBJ2-1; d_call: -; v_call: TRBV12-3/TRBV12-4; cdr3_aa: CASSLSSGSDEQFF
j_call: TRBJ2-1; d_call: TRBD1; v_call: TRBV12-3/TRBV12-4; cdr3_aa: CASRRGQGDNEQFF
j_call: TRBJ1-1; d_call: -; v_call: TRBV19; cdr3_aa: CASSWAVENTEAFF
j_call: TRBJ1-1; d_call: -; v_call: TRBV6-4; cdr3_aa: CASSDSRGPFTHTEAFF
j_call: TRBJ2-3; d_call: -; v_call: TRBV29-1; cdr3_aa: CSVGEGADMQYF
j_call: TRBJ2-1; d_call: TRBD2; v_call: TRBV4-1; cdr3_aa: CASSQEGSSGGSNEQFF
j_call: TRBJ2-1; d_call: TRBD1; v_call: TRBV7-3; cdr3_aa: CASSRGQANNEQFF
j_call: TRBJ2-5; d_call: TRBD2; v_call: TRBV6-1; cdr3_aa: CASIDRTSGGVQETQYF
j_call: TRBJ2-5; d_call: TRBD2; v_call: TRBV5-5; cdr3_aa: CASSLTSGGYQETQYF
j_call: TRBJ2-3; d_call: -; v_call: TRBV9; cdr3_aa: CASSIVTDTQYF
j_call: TRBJ2-5; d_call: -; v_call: TRBV9; cdr3_aa: CASSVRGGGGGAQETQYF
j_call: TRBJ2-5; d_call: -; v_call: TRBV29-1; cdr3_aa: CSVGDWEVGIETQYF
j_call: TRBJ1-2; d_call: -; v_call: TRBV24-1; cdr3_aa: CATSDWAGENYGYTF
j_call: TRBJ2-3; d_call: -; v_call: TRBV15; cdr3_aa: CATSSDLQDDTDTQYF
j_call: TRBJ2-1; d_call: -; v_call: TRBV29-1; cdr3_aa: CSVSDGEQFF
j_call: TRBJ2-5; d_call: TRBD2; v_call: TRBV7-6; cdr3_aa: CASSLLSGKKVETQYF
j_call: TRBJ2-5; d_call: -; v_call: TRBV28; cdr3_aa: CASSLRGSGAKETQYF
j_call: TRBJ2-5; d_call: -; v_call: TRBV24-1; cdr3_aa: CATSDRFSNQETQYF
j_call: -; d_call: TRBD1; v_call: TRBV7-2; cdr3_aa: CASSRSLETGGYEQYF
j_call: TRBJ2-1; d_call: -; v_call: TRBV5-1; cdr3_aa: CASSPIDIASEVNEQFF
j_call: -; d_call: -; v_call: TRBV28; cdr3_aa: CASNGAMETQYF
j_call: TRBJ2-7; d_call: TRBD2; v_call: TRBV29-1; cdr3_aa: CSVEDRTSGSHYYEQYF
j_call: TRBJ1-1; d_call: -; v_call: TRBV5-5; cdr3_aa: CASSPASTEAFF
j_call: TRBJ1-1; d_call: -; v_call: TRBV5-1; cdr3_aa: CASSMTENTEAFF
j_call: TRBJ2-1; d_call: -; v_call: TRBV7-3; cdr3_aa: CASSLYWGNEQFF
j_call: TRBJ1-2; d_call: -; v_call: TRBV29-1; cdr3_aa: CSVAFGNGYTF
j_call: TRBJ2-6; d_call: -; v_call: TRBV7-6; cdr3_aa: CASSLASGGTGANVLTF
j_call: TRBJ2-3; d_call: -; v_call: TRBV7-9; cdr3_aa: CASRRSTDAQYF
j_call: TRBJ2-4; d_call: -; v_call: TRBV20-1; cdr3_aa: CSAAPNGYF
j_call: TRBJ2-1; d_call: -; v_call: TRBV20-1; cdr3_aa: CSATASGGLYNEQFF
j_call: TRBJ1-1; d_call: -; v_call: TRBV3-1; cdr3_aa: CASSRKGGLGTEAFF
j_call: TRBJ2-7; d_call: TRBD2; v_call: TRBV6-2/TRBV6-3; cdr3_aa: CASRPLAGISYEQYF
j_call: TRBJ2-2; d_call: TRBD2; v_call: TRBV4-3; cdr3_aa: CASSQEWASGLGGELFF
j_call: TRBJ2-3; d_call: -; v_call: TRBV12-3/TRBV12-4; cdr3_aa: CASSFFRIGTDTQYF
j_call: TRBJ2-3; d_call: TRBD2; v_call: TRBV10-3; cdr3_aa: CAISVGGRDPDTQYF
j_call: TRBJ1-6; d_call: -; v_call: TRBV29-1; cdr3_aa: CSVLDRGPNSPLHF
j_call: TRBJ2-7; d_call: -; v_call: TRBV29-1; cdr3_aa: CSVENTYEQYF
j_call: TRBJ2-5; d_call: -; v_call: TRBV7-2; cdr3_aa: CASSLMVRQGRETQYF
j_call: TRBJ2-3; d_call: -; v_call: TRBV5-1; cdr3_aa: CASASAGSTDTQYF
j_call: TRBJ2-7; d_call: -; v_call: TRBV21-1; cdr3_aa: CASSKEYF
j_call: -; d_call: -; v_call: TRBV9; cdr3_aa: CASSRGQFLETQYF
j_call: TRBJ2-4; d_call: TRBD1; v_call: TRBV20-1; cdr3_aa: CSARGTGKNIQYF
j_call: TRBJ1-3; d_call: -; v_call: TRBV12-3/TRBV12-4; cdr3_aa: CASSLDGRISGNTIYF
j_call: TRBJ1-2; d_call: TRBD1; v_call: TRBV12-3/TRBV12-4; cdr3_aa: CASSLGTGVGRGYTF
j_call: TRBJ2-1; d_call: -; v_call: TRBV11-3; cdr3_aa: CASSYHPGRYNEQFF
j_call: TRBJ1-5; d_call: -; v_call: TRBV15; cdr3_aa: CATSPENQPQHF
j_call: TRBJ2-5; d_call: -; v_call: TRBV27; cdr3_aa: CASSLFAGTSETQYF